The following is a TCR beta chain sequence with its context. Living in about two dozen US areas, the participants were between roughly 18 and 89 years of age. The recovered donors of Cohort 3 showed two negative PCRs, clearance, or symptom resolution. The CDR3 sequence is 16 residues long. CDR1 is LNHNV, CDR2 YYDKDF, per germline (reference sequence). The J segment lost 6 bases and the V segment lost 0 bases, leaving 6 bases of the junction unmatched. The table came from immunoSEQ multiplex PCR; TCRdb's copy has only in-frame clones and leaves some out. The table shows about 380,000 clones, with roughly 91% occurring only once. The data are from a study of blood T cell repertoires in COVID-19. Whole-study context: Donors in the United States, Italy and Spain gave samples during acute or convalescent COVID-19. Sources were T cells, B-cell-depleted T cells, or PBMCs; the material itself was cDNA or gDNA.

The clonotype was recovered from a woman between 18 and 29 years old who had recovered from COVID-19. Sequenced: PBMCs or T cells enriched from blood (not recorded which). The chain carries TRBV15 and TRBJ1-5; 9 bases line up with TRBD1. The DNA for the CDR3 is TGTGCCACCAGCAGAGATAAGAGGACAGGGGTTCAGCCCCAGCATTTT. Protein product: CATSRDKRTGVQPQHF.